This is a list of T cell receptor beta chains from one sample in a study of T-cell reconstitution after alpha-beta-depleted transplantation in children. TCRdb reprocessed the PCR reads with MiXCR, giving one entry per CDR3 protein. Of about 540,000 distinct CDR3 sequences in the sample, approximately 20% were seen once. Sequenced material: PBMCs from the stem cell graft donor, taken from the stem cell graft. Source of these receptors: a human donor who donated a stem cell graft to a child with acute lymphoblastic leukemia. Both conserved end residues are part of each CDR3. A D gene is named only where the DNA matches it firmly. Where a row states a size, it is once, few, many or the class of an expanded clone; other rows omit it.

abundance: few; j_gene: TRBJ2-3; d_gene: TRBD2; v_gene: TRBV7-3; CDR3nt: TGTGCCAGCAGCCGAGCGGGAGGGCGCACAGATACGCAGTATTTT; CDR3aa: CASSRAGGRTDTQYF
abundance: .; j_gene: TRBJ1-1; d_gene: .; v_gene: TRBV10-3; CDR3nt: TGTGCCATCAGTGGCCGGTGGGGGGCGGACACTGAAGCTTTCTTT; CDR3aa: CAISGRWGADTEAFF
abundance: .; j_gene: TRBJ1-3; d_gene: .; v_gene: TRBV5-1; CDR3nt: TGCGCCAGTCTACCGGACTCTGGAAACACCATATATTTT; CDR3aa: CASLPDSGNTIYF
abundance: many; j_gene: TRBJ2-3; d_gene: TRBD1; v_gene: TRBV5-1; CDR3nt: TGCGCCAGCAGCGGGACAGGGGTAACAGATACGCAGTATTTT; CDR3aa: CASSGTGVTDTQYF
abundance: few; j_gene: TRBJ1-1; d_gene: .; v_gene: TRBV6-2/TRBV6-3; CDR3nt: TGTGCCAGCAGTTACGGTCCGGCGAGCACTGAAGCTTTCTTT; CDR3aa: CASSYGPASTEAFF
abundance: .; j_gene: TRBJ2-1; d_gene: TRBD2; v_gene: TRBV27; CDR3nt: TGTGCCAGCGGCTCACGGGGGGGGGCGGCCAATGAGCAGTTCTTC; CDR3aa: CASGSRGGAANEQFF
abundance: .; j_gene: TRBJ2-3; d_gene: .; v_gene: TRBV13; CDR3nt: TGTGCCAGCAGCCCCGGACAGCTTCTCACAGATACGCAGTATTTT; CDR3aa: CASSPGQLLTDTQYF
abundance: .; j_gene: TRBJ2-1; d_gene: .; v_gene: TRBV11-1; CDR3nt: TGTGCCAGCAGCTCAAATGTCCCCCTTCGGGGAGAGTACTACAATGAGCAGTTCTTC; CDR3aa: CASSSNVPLRGEYYNEQFF
abundance: .; j_gene: TRBJ1-5; d_gene: .; v_gene: TRBV29-1; CDR3nt: TGCAGCGTTCGGCTAACAGGGCGGAATCAGCCCCAGCATTTT; CDR3aa: CSVRLTGRNQPQHF
abundance: .; j_gene: TRBJ2-5; d_gene: TRBD2; v_gene: TRBV9; CDR3nt: TGTGCCAGCACCCCGACTAGCACCTTGGAGACCCAGTACTTC; CDR3aa: CASTPTSTLETQYF
abundance: .; j_gene: TRBJ1-1; d_gene: .; v_gene: TRBV7-9; CDR3nt: TGTGCCAGCAGCTACAGCGGACGGCAGGGTAACACTGAAGCTTTCTTT; CDR3aa: CASSYSGRQGNTEAFF
abundance: few; j_gene: TRBJ2-7; d_gene: TRBD2; v_gene: TRBV20-1; CDR3nt: TGCAGTGCCGAACCGACTAGCGGGGAGCCCGACGAGCAGTACTTC; CDR3aa: CSAEPTSGEPDEQYF
abundance: many; j_gene: TRBJ2-7; d_gene: .; v_gene: TRBV20-1; CDR3nt: TGCAGTGCTAGAGATTTCAGCGGGTATGGGTACGAGCAGTACTTC; CDR3aa: CSARDFSGYGYEQYF